These T cell receptor beta chains were read from a single sample in a study of shared clonotypes between healthy human individuals. Data came from immunoSEQ multiplex PCR; TCRdb stores just in-frame clones and leaves some out. The repertoire holds some 500,000 clones, with about 96% as singletons. Input material: naive CD4+ T cells sorted from blood. The receptors shown here come from a woman aged 25 to 39 in good health. The CDR3 runs from the conserved cysteine through the conserved F or W.

>TRBV27
CASRPLQGLSNEQYF
>TRBV28
CASIKLDRNQPQHF
>TRBV11-2
CASSVTLGGETQYF
>TRBV27
CASYGVRDRGYGANVLTF
>TRBV5-1
CASSWTTSVADTQYF
>TRBV9
CASSVVGSSDTQYF
>TRBV10-2
CASSAFHSGRSYEQYF
>TRBV5-1
CASSLSNNYGYTF
>TRBV6-5
CAITPCNSPLHF
>TRBV28
CASSSPGTGGAFAFF
>TRBV4-1
CASSTGLAGNNEQFF
>TRBV15
CATSRRTSGVRDEQFF
>TRBV5-1
CASSLAGAGETYEQYF
>TRBV19
CASSIVPGQVLVGANVLTF
>TRBV5-1
CASRPLATRTQYF
>TRBV10-3
CATGTALNYGYTF
>TRBV6-4
CASSDTGAPSYGYTF
>TRBV7-9
CASSPGHHEQYF
>TRBV27
CASSPGRNTEAFF
>TRBV7-2
CASSLTNGQETQYF
>TRBV29-1
CSVRDTLEAFF
>TRBV27
CASSSQEYEQYF
>TRBV6-5
CASSGDGSSGNTIYF
>TRBV18
CASSPLLSRTDTQYF
>TRBV5-8
CASRKGRFYGYTF
>TRBV11-2
CASSLGTGVYNEQFF
>TRBV7-6
CASSSRLDGEQFF
>TRBV27
CASSTYRSSYEQYF
>TRBV30
CAWSPGPGNTIYF
>TRBV19
CASSMDLQGFWEKLFF
>TRBV2
CASSFTSGLAGVDTQYF
>TRBV6-5
CASSYSTRGLGNTIYF
>TRBV5-1
CASSKDSLMNTEAFF
>TRBV19
CASSSPGTGPNQPQHF
>TRBV6-4
CASSDSRSYEQYF
>TRBV2
CASSRGLARSYNEQFF
>TRBV6-5
CASRGTVYGYTF
>TRBV11-2
CASSLDQLGNQPQHF